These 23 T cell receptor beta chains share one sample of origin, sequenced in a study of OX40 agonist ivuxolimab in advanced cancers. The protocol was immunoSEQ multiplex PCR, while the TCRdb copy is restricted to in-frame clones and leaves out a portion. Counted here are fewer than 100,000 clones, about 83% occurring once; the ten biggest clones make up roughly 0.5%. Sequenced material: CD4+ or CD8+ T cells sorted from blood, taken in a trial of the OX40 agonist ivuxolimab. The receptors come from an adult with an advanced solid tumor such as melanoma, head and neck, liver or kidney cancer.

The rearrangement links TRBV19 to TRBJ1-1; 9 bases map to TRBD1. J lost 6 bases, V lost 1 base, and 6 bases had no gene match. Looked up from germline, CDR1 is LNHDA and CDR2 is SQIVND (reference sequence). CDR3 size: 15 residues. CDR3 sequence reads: CASSIGGQGRSEAFF. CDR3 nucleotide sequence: TGTGCCAGTAGTATAGGGGGACAGGGACGATCTGAAGCTTTCTTT.

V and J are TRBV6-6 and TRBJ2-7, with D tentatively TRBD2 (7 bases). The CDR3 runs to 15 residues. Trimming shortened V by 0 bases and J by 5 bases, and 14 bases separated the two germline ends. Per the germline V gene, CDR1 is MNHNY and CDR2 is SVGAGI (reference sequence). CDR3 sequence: CASSYSRGGDNEQYF. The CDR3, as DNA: TGTGCCAGCAGTTACTCGAGGGGAGGGGACAACGAGCAGTACTTC.

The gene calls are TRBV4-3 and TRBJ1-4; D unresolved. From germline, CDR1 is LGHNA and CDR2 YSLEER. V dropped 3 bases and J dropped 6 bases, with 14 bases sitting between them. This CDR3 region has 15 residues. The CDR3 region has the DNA TGCGCCAGCAGCCATCTCAGGAAACGTGATGAAAAACTGTTTTTT. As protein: CASSHLRKRDEKLFF.

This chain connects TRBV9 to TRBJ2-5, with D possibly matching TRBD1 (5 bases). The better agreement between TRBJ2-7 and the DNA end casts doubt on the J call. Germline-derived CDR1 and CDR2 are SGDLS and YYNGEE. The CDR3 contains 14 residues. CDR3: CASSVGQGSFEQYF. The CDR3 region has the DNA TGTGCCAGCAGCGTAGGGCAGGGTAGTTTCGAGCAGTACTTC.

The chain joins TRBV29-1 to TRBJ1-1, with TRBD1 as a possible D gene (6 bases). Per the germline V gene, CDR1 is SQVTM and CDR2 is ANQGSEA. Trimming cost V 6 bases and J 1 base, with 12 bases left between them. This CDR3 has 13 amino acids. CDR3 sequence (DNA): TGCAGCGTACGAGGGGGGGGGAACACTGAAGCTTTCTTT. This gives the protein CSVRGGGNTEAFF.

The CDR3 reads CASSLNSLARTDTQYF. CDR3 bases: TGTGCCAGCAGCTTAAATTCGCTAGCGCGCACAGATACGCAGTATTTT. V gene TRBV7-3 combines with J gene TRBJ2-3, with D perhaps matching TRBD2 (6 bases). The CDR3 is 16 residues long. The V end lost 1 base, the J end lost 1 base, and 12 bases lay between the germline ends. The V gene's germline CDR1 is SGHTA and CDR2 FQGTGA. Using reference TRBV7-3 and TRBJ2-3 for the parts outside the CDR3, the full variable domain is GAGVSQTPSNKVTEKGKYVELRCDPISGHTALYWYRQSLGQGPEFLIYFQGTGAADDSGLPNDRFFAVRPEGSVSTLKIQRTERGDSAVYLCASSLNSLARTDTQYFGPGTRLTVL.

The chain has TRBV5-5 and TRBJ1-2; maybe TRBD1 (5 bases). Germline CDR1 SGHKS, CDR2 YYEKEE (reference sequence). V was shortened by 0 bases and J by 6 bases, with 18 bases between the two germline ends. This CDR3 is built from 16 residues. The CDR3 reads CASSLETGSLRDGYTF. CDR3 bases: TGTGCCAGCAGCTTGGAGACCGGGTCCCTCAGGGATGGCTACACCTTC. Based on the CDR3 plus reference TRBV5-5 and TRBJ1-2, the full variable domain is DAGVTQSPTHLIKTRGQQVTLRCSPISGHKSVSWYQQVLGQGPQFIFQYYEKEERGRGNFPDRFSARQFPNYSSELNVNALLLGDSALYLCASSLETGSLRDGYTFGSGTRLTVV.

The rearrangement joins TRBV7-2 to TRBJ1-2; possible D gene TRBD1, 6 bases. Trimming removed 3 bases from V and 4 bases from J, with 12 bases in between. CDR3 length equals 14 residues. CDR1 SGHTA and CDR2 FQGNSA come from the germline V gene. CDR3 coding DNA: TGTGCCAGCAGCTTCGACCGGGACACCTATGGCTACACCTTC. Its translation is CASSFDRDTYGYTF. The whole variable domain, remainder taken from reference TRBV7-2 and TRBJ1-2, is GAGVSQSPSNKVTEKGKDVELRCDPISGHTALYWYRQSLGQGLEFLIYFQGNSAPDKSGLPSDRFSAERTGGSVSTLTIQRTQQEDSAVYLCASSFDRDTYGYTFGSGTRLTVV.

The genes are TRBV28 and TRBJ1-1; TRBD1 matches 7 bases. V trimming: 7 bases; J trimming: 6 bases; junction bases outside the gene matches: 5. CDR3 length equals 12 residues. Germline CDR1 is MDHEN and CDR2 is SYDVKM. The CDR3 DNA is TGTGCCAGCACGGACAGGTACGCTGAAGCTTTCTTT. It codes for CASTDRYAEAFF.

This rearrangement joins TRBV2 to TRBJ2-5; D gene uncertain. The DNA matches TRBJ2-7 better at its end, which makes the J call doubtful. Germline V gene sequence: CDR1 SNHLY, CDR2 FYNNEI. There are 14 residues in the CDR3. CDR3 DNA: TGTGCCAGCAGTGATAGTGCGGCCTCCTACGAGCAGTACTTC. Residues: CASSDSAASYEQYF.

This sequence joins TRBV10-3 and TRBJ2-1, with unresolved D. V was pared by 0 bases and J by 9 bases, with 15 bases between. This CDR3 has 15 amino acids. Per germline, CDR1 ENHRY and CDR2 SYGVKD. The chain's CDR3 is CAISESSRTPLEQFF. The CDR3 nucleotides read TGTGCCATCAGTGAGTCGAGTCGCACCCCCCTTGAGCAGTTCTTC.

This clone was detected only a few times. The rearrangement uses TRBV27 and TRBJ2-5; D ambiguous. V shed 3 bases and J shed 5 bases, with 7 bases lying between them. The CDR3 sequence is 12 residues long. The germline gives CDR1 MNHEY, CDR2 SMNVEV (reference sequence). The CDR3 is CASSLVGETQYF. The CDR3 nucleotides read TGTGCCAGCAGTTTGGTTGGGGAGACCCAGTACTTC.

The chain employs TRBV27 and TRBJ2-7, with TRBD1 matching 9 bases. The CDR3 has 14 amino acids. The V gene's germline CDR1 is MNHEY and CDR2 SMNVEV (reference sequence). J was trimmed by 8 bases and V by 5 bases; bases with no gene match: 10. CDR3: CASSKQGAKGKQYF. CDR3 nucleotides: TGTGCCAGCAGTAAACAGGGGGCAAAAGGCAAGCAGTACTTC.

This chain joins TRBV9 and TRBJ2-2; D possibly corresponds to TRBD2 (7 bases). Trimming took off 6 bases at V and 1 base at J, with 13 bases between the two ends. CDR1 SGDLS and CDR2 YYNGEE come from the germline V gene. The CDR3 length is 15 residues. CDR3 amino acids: CASTPRGGNTGELFF. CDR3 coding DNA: TGTGCCAGCACCCCGAGGGGGGGGAACACCGGGGAGCTGTTTTTT. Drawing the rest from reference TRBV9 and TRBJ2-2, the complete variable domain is DSGVTQTPKHLITATGQRVTLRCSPRSGDLSVYWYQQSLDQGLQFLIQYYNGEERAKGNILERFSAQQFPDLHSELNLSSLELGDSALYFCASTPRGGNTGELFFGEGSRLTVL.

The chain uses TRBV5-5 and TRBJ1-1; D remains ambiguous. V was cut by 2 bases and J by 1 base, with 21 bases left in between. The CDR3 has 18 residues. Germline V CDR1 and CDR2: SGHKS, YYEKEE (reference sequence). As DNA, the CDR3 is TGTGCCAGCAGCTTCGATCGGGCCCTATACGGGAGGAACACTGAAGCTTTCTTT. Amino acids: CASSFDRALYGRNTEAFF.

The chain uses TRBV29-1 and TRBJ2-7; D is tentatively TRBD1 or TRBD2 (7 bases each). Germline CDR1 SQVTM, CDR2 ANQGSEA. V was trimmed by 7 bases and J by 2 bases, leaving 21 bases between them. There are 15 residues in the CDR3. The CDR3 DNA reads TGCAGCGCTACGGGGGGACAGCTAAGCCCCTACGAGCAGTACTTC. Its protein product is CSATGGQLSPYEQYF.

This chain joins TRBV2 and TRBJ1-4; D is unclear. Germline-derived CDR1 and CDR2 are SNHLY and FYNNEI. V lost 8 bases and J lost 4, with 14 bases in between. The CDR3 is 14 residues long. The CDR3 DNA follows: TGTGCCAGCGTCAAACTTCGCCTTAATGAAAAACTGTTTTTT. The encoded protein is CASVKLRLNEKLFF.

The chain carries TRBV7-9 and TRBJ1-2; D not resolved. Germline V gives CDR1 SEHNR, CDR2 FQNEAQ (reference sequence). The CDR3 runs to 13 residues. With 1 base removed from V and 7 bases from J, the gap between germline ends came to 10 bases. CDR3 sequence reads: CASSLGVRVGYTF. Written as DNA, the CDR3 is TGTGCCAGCAGCTTAGGAGTAAGGGTTGGCTACACCTTC.

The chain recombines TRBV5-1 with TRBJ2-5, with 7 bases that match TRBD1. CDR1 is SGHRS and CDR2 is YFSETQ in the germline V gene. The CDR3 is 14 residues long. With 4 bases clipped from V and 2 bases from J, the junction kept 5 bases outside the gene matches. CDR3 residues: CASSPGTVQETQYF. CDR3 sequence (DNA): TGCGCCAGCAGCCCCGGGACAGTGCAAGAGACCCAGTACTTC.

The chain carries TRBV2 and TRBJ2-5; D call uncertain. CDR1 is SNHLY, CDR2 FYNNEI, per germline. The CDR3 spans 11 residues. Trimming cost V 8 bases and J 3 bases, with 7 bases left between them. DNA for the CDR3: TGTGCCAGCGGGCAGGAAGAGACCCAGTACTTC. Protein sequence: CASGQEETQYF.

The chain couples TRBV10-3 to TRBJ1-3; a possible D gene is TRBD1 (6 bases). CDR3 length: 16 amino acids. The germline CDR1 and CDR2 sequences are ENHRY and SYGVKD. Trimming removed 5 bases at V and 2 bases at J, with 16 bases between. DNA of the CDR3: TGTGCCATCAGTCTTGACAGGCCGAGCGCTGGAAACACCATATATTTT. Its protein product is CAISLDRPSAGNTIYF.

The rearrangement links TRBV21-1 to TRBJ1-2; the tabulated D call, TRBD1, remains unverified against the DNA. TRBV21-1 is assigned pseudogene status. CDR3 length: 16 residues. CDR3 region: CASSKAAGGANYGYTF. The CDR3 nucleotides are TGTGCCAGCAGCAAAGCGGCAGGGGGCGCAAACTATGGCTACACCTTC.

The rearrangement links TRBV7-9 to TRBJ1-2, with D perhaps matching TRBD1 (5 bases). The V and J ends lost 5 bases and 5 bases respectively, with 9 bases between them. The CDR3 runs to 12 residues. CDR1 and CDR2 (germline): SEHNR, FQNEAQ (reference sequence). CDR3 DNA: TGTGCCAGCAGCCCCGACAGTTATGGCTACACCTTC. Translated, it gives CASSPDSYGYTF.